This T cell receptor beta chain was captured in a study of CD8+ T cells in alopecia areata. Overall study context: It was oral tofacitinib, at 5 to 10 mg twice daily, that treated patients received. Study-level findings and limits: One nonresponder makes the tie between baseline CD8+ expansion and response uncertain.

The sample's treatment: oral pan-JAK inhibitor, 5-10 mg twice daily. A word on this clone: Its antigen is unknown.

V shed 10 bases and J shed 4 bases, with 23 bases lying between them. The CDR3 contains 15 residues. CDR1 is LGHNA and CDR2 is YNFKEQ in the germline V gene. Isolated RNA was reverse transcribed into cDNA used as the sequencing template. The method was immunoSEQ multiplex PCR; TCRdb's version includes in-frame clones alone and lacks a portion of them. The sample records 110,000 or so clones, roughly 50% being singletons. This receptor was taken from a human donor with alopecia areata. V is TRBV4-2 and J is TRBJ2-7, with a weak D call TRBD2 (6 bases). The material sequenced was CD8+ T cells sorted from blood, taken at week 4, from a patient treated with tofacitinib. CDR3 sequence: CATTSTVGSGYEQYF. The CDR3 nucleotides are TGTGCCACCACCTCAACCGTAGGGAGCGGGTACGAGCAGTACTTC.